The 32 T cell receptor beta chains given below trace back to one sample, sequenced in a study of CD8+ T cells in alopecia areata. Extracted from the samples, RNA was reverse transcribed into cDNA to serve as the sequencing template. The repertoire was sequenced with immunoSEQ multiplex PCR; TCRdb's copy has only in-frame clones and lacks some. Here the sample spans 200,000 to 250,000 clones, over 60% being singletons. Treatment here: oral pan-JAK inhibitor, 5-10 mg twice daily. Sequencing was performed on CD4+ T cells sorted from blood, taken at week 4, from a patient treated with tofacitinib. These receptors all stem from a human donor with alopecia areata.

The V gene is TRBV7-8, the J gene TRBJ1-1; no firm D call. Between the trimmed V and J ends, which lost 1 base and 7 bases, there was a span of 10 bases. Germline V gene data show CDR1 as SGHVS and CDR2 as FQNEAQ. The length of the CDR3 is 13 residues. In DNA, the CDR3 is TGTGCCAGCAGCTTAGGTGGAGGACGTGAAGCTTTCTTT. This gives the protein CASSLGGGREAFF.

The V and J genes are TRBV10-3 and TRBJ2-5; D is possibly TRBD2 (6 bases). V was trimmed by 6 bases and J by 2 bases, leaving 10 bases between them. The V gene's germline CDR1 is ENHRY and CDR2 SYGVKD. The CDR3 spans 13 residues. The CDR3 reads CAISRDLQETQYF. The CDR3 coding sequence is TGTGCCATCAGCCGGGACTTACAAGAGACCCAGTACTTC.

The J gene is TRBJ2-5, the V gene TRBV7-2; 7 nucleotides agree with TRBD1. This CDR3 region has 14 residues. The germline V gene has CDR1 SGHTA and CDR2 FQGNSA. V lost 1 base and J lost 1; bases outside the gene matches: 0. The CDR3 reads CASSLGQGQETQYF. The DNA for the CDR3 is TGTGCCAGCAGCTTAGGACAGGGCCAAGAGACCCAGTACTTC.

This clone was observed a handful of times. The chain is built from TRBV11-2 and TRBJ2-1; either TRBD1 or TRBD2 may supply D (5 bases each). V was cut by 5 bases and J by 10 bases, with 21 bases left in between. The V gene's germline CDR1 is SGHAT and CDR2 FQNNGV. The CDR3 contains 15 residues. DNA for the CDR3: TGTGCCAGCAGCCCTACCGGGACCGGGGAAGAGGAGCAGTTCTTC. It is translated as CASSPTGTGEEEQFF. Using reference TRBV11-2 and TRBJ2-1 for the parts outside the CDR3, the full variable domain is EAGVAQSPRYKIIEKRQSVAFWCNPISGHATLYWYQQILGQGPKLLIQFQNNGVVDDSQLPKDRFSAERLKGVDSTLKIQPAKLEDSAVYLCASSPTGTGEEEQFFGPGTRLTVL.

This rearrangement joins TRBV5-1 to TRBJ2-3; 9 bases fit TRBD1. The J segment lost 2 bases and the V segment lost 4 bases, leaving 5 bases of the junction unmatched. CDR1 is SGHRS, CDR2 YFSETQ, per germline. The length of the CDR3 is 15 residues. The CDR3 sequence is CASSLRQGDTDTQYF. For the CDR3, the DNA is TGCGCCAGCAGCCTCCGACAGGGGGACACAGATACGCAGTATTTT.

The CDR3 DNA reads TGTGCCAGCAGCTTTCCAGGGTCTGGGGCCAACGTCCTGACTTTC. Its translation is CASSFPGSGANVLTF. The chain employs TRBV5-6 and TRBJ2-6; a possible D gene is TRBD1 (5 bases). Trimming shortened V by 2 bases and J by 1 base, and 7 bases separated the two germline ends. This CDR3 is built from 15 residues. Germline V gives CDR1 SGHDT, CDR2 YYEEEE.

The rearrangement joins TRBV9 to TRBJ2-1; 9 bases align to TRBD2. The CDR3 length is 15 residues. J gave up 2 bases and V 4 bases, and 4 bases lay outside the gene matches. Germline lookup yields CDR1 SGDLS and CDR2 YYNGEE. CDR3 region: CASSLAGQPYNEQFF. The CDR3 nucleotides are TGTGCCAGCAGCCTAGCGGGACAGCCCTACAATGAGCAGTTCTTC.

The chain employs TRBV4-3 and TRBJ2-5; possible D gene TRBD1, 6 bases. The CDR3 has 16 residues. V gave up 2 bases and J gave up 2 bases, with 15 bases separating them. Germline V gene lookup returns CDR1 LGHNA and CDR2 YSLEER. The CDR3 DNA is TGCGCCAGCAGCCAACACTTCGGGACACCTCAAGAGACCCAGTACTTC. This gives the protein CASSQHFGTPQETQYF.

V and J are TRBV27 and TRBJ2-1, with TRBD2 matching over 13 bases. V gave up 8 bases and J gave up 6 bases; unmatched junction bases: 10. The germline gives CDR1 MNHEY, CDR2 SMNVEV (reference sequence). There are 16 residues in the CDR3. In DNA form, the CDR3 reads TGTGCCAGCGCCAGGGGACTAGCGGGGAGGGCCAATGAGCAGTTCTTC. Its translation: CASARGLAGRANEQFF.

CDR3 nucleotides: TGTGCCAGCACACTAGCGGGGGGAGACAATGAGCAGTTCTTC. Translated, it gives CASTLAGGDNEQFF. The chain joins TRBV2 to TRBJ2-1, with 12 bases matching TRBD2. J was trimmed by 5 bases and V by 7 bases; bases with no gene match: 3. The CDR3 runs 14 residues. Germline V lookup: CDR1 SNHLY, CDR2 FYNNEI.

This clone was seen a handful of times. This sequence joins TRBV30 and TRBJ2-7, with 11 bases aligning to TRBD2. CDR3 length: 14 amino acids. CDR1 is GTSNPN and CDR2 is SVGIG in the germline V gene (reference sequence). The ends lost 0 bases at V and 11 bases at J; junction bases unmatched: 9. CDR3 nucleotides: TGTGCCTGGAGTGTAAAAACTAGCGGGGGTCTCGAGTACTTC. It specifies CAWSVKTSGGLEYF.

This clone was seen a few times. The rearrangement uses TRBV4-1 and TRBJ1-6; a possible D gene is TRBD1 (5 bases). Per the germline V gene, CDR1 is MGHRA and CDR2 is YSYEKL. CDR3 size: 17 residues. The V end lost 4 bases, the J end lost 7 bases, and 20 bases lay between the germline ends. DNA for the CDR3: TGCGCCAGCAGCCTTCCTTCGGGGGTAGGGATAAATTCACCCCTCCACTTT. Residues: CASSLPSGVGINSPLHF.

The chain joins TRBV5-6 to TRBJ2-1; D unclear. V was clipped by 2 bases and J by 7 bases, with 4 bases between them. Germline CDR1 reads SGHDT; CDR2 reads YYEEEE. The CDR3 is 11 residues long. This CDR3 is CASSFGNEQFF. CDR3 DNA: TGTGCCAGCAGCTTCGGGAATGAGCAGTTCTTC.

CDR3 coding DNA: TGTGCCAGCACCGAGGGGGGGCTAGATGGCTACACCTTC. It encodes CASTEGGLDGYTF. The chain employs TRBV7-9 and TRBJ1-2; D possibly corresponds to TRBD1 (6 bases). The germline CDR1 and CDR2 sequences are SEHNR and FQNEAQ (reference sequence). The CDR3 is 13 amino acids. V lost 7 bases to trimming and J lost 6 bases, with 15 bases between them.

J is TRBJ1-1 and V is TRBV28; D gene unclear. With 8 bases removed from V and 4 bases from J, the gap between germline ends came to 8 bases. The CDR3 sequence is 11 residues long. CDR1 is MDHEN, CDR2 SYDVKM, per germline. The chain's CDR3 is CASGRITEAFF. In nucleotides, the CDR3 is TGTGCCAGCGGACGGATCACTGAAGCTTTCTTT.

The V call is TRBV9, the J call TRBJ2-5; 8 nucleotides line up with TRBD2. The CDR3 loop spans 14 amino acids. CDR1 and CDR2 (germline): SGDLS, YYNGEE. Trimming cost V 4 bases and J 5 bases; bases outside gene matches: 7. In DNA form, the CDR3 reads TGTGCCAGCAGCTACGGGGGGGCGGCGGAGACCCAGTACTTC. Translated: CASSYGGAAETQYF.

This clone turned up a few times. The rearrangement joins TRBV9 to TRBJ1-2, with 8 bases that match TRBD1. The length of the CDR3 is 14 residues. The V gene end was trimmed by 3 bases and the J gene end by 2 bases; junction bases not matched to a gene: 3. CDR1 is SGDLS and CDR2 is YYNGEE in the germline V gene. CDR3 nucleotide sequence: TGTGCCAGCAGCGCCGGGACAGGAAACTATGGCTACACCTTC. It is translated as CASSAGTGNYGYTF.

The chain joins TRBV7-9 to TRBJ2-3, with 8 nucleotides matching TRBD2. V lost 5 bases to trimming and J lost 3 bases; unmatched junction nucleotides: 10. CDR1 is SEHNR, CDR2 FQNEAQ, per germline (reference sequence). The CDR3 length is 16 residues. Here the CDR3 DNA reads TGTGCCAGCAGCCTTCGCCCAGCGGGGGTAACAGATACGCAGTATTTT. Its protein product is CASSLRPAGVTDTQYF.

The chain links TRBV11-3 to TRBJ1-2; TRBD1 matches 7 bases. CDR3 length: 16 residues. J gave up 0 bases and V 6 bases, and 10 bases lay outside the gene matches. Per the germline V gene, CDR1 is SGHNT and CDR2 is YENEEA. CDR3: CASSPTGALPNYGYTF. The CDR3 region has the DNA TGTGCCAGCAGTCCCACAGGGGCCCTCCCTAACTATGGCTACACCTTC. Full variable domain (remainder filled in from reference TRBV11-3 and TRBJ1-2): EAGVVQSPRYKIIEKKQPVAFWCNPISGHNTLYWYLQNLGQGPELLIRYENEEAVDDSQLPKDRFSAERLKGVDSTLKIQPAELGDSAVYLCASSPTGALPNYGYTFGSGTRLTVV.

This chain joins TRBV6-5 and TRBJ2-5; TRBD1 aligns across 7 bases. CDR3 length equals 14 residues. J lost 4 bases, V lost 5 bases, and 7 bases had no gene match. CDR1 and CDR2 (germline): MNHEY, SVGAGI. CDR3 nucleotide sequence: TGTGCCAGCAGTCCTACAGGGGTCAGAGAGACCCAGTACTTC. It yields the protein CASSPTGVRETQYF.

A few counts support this clone. V usage is TRBV18 and J usage is TRBJ2-5; TRBD2 matches 10 bases. CDR3 length equals 17 residues. CDR1 is KGHSH, CDR2 LQKENI, per germline. With V trimmed by 1 base and J by 1 base, 6 bases remained unmatched. CDR3 sequence (DNA): TGTGCCAGCTCACCACGGCGAGCGGGGGGGCCCCAAGAGACCCAGTACTTC. It specifies CASSPRRAGGPQETQYF.

This chain uses TRBV18 with TRBJ2-5; tentative D call: TRBD1 (7 bases). Deletions cut 4 bases from V and 4 bases from J, with 13 bases between. The CDR3 consists of 14 residues. Looked up from germline, CDR1 is KGHSH and CDR2 is LQKENI. In DNA form, the CDR3 reads TGTGCCAGCTCACTCCGACAGGGAGGAGAGACCCAGTACTTC. It translates to CASSLRQGGETQYF.

This clone was seen at least ten times. The rearrangement links TRBV7-8 to TRBJ2-1; D may be TRBD1 (5 bases). This CDR3 is built from 16 residues. V dropped 1 base and J dropped 2 bases, with 12 bases sitting between them. In germline, CDR1 is SGHVS, CDR2 FQNEAQ. This CDR3 is CASSLGTGPAYNEQFF. CDR3 DNA sequence: TGTGCCAGCAGCTTAGGTACAGGCCCAGCCTACAATGAGCAGTTCTTC.

Only one count was recorded for this clone. The chain couples TRBV30 to TRBJ1-6, with 7 bases lining up with TRBD1. The CDR3 runs to 15 residues. The J segment lost 5 bases and the V segment lost 3 bases, leaving 7 bases of the junction unmatched. Germline CDR1 GTSNPN, CDR2 SVGIG (reference sequence). The CDR3 reads CAWSFTTGNNSPLHF. Here the CDR3 DNA reads TGTGCCTGGAGCTTTACGACAGGGAATAATTCACCCCTCCACTTT.

This chain links TRBV5-1 with TRBJ1-1; 9 bases map to TRBD1. Losses at the gene ends were 0 bases for V and 4 bases for J; bases not matched to a gene: 4. CDR3 length: 15 amino acids. Germline V gene lookup returns CDR1 SGHRS and CDR2 YFSETQ. The CDR3 DNA is TGCGCCAGCAGCTTGGAGGGACAGGGAGGCACTGAAGCTTTCTTT. Translating gives CASSLEGQGGTEAFF.

The chain is built from TRBV6-5 and TRBJ2-5; D is uncertain. The CDR3 has 12 residues. V shed 7 bases and J shed 0 bases, with 6 bases lying between them. Looked up from germline, CDR1 is MNHEY and CDR2 is SVGAGI. CDR3 sequence: CASTGDQETQYF. CDR3 coding DNA: TGTGCCAGCACGGGCGACCAAGAGACCCAGTACTTC.

The J gene is TRBJ2-3, the V gene TRBV5-1; TRBD2 matches 14 bases. V lost 7 bases and J lost 4; bases outside the gene matches: 2. The CDR3 is 14 amino acids. The V gene's germline CDR1 is SGHRS and CDR2 YFSETQ. This chain's CDR3 is CASRLAGGPDTQYF. In nucleotides, the CDR3 is TGCGCCAGCCGACTAGCGGGGGGGCCAGATACGCAGTATTTT.

The rearrangement links TRBV7-9 to TRBJ1-6; D might be TRBD1 (5 bases). Germline CDR1 reads SEHNR; CDR2 reads FQNEAQ (reference sequence). V dropped 5 bases and J dropped 7 bases, with 12 bases sitting between them. This CDR3 region has 14 residues. CDR3 bases: TGTGCCAGCAGCAAAGACGGGGGAAATTCACCCCTCCACTTT. Translating it yields CASSKDGGNSPLHF.

The CDR3 loop is CASSFWTARSYNEQFF. The DNA for the CDR3 is TGTGCCAGCAGCTTTTGGACAGCTCGCTCCTACAATGAGCAGTTCTTC. This sequence joins TRBV5-6 and TRBJ2-1; possibly TRBD1 for D (6 bases). Trimming left V 2 bases short and J 0 bases short, with 12 bases between. In germline, CDR1 is SGHDT, CDR2 YYEEEE. The CDR3 runs 16 residues.

V is TRBV5-6 and J is TRBJ1-2; D is unresolved. CDR3 length: 13 amino acids. The V end lost 5 bases, the J end lost 7 bases, and 15 bases lay between the germline ends. The germline CDR1 and CDR2 sequences are SGHDT and YYEEEE. CDR3 nucleotides: TGTGCCAGCAGTCGGGTACCGGAGCGTGGCTACACCTTC. Its protein product is CASSRVPERGYTF.

The chain carries TRBV7-2 and TRBJ2-1; unclear D gene. CDR1 and CDR2 from the germline V gene are SGHTA and FQGNSA. CDR3 length: 15 residues. The V end was cut by 5 bases, the J end by 0 bases, with 11 bases between. The CDR3 sequence: CASSPGPGSYNEQFF. CDR3 DNA sequence: TGTGCCAGCAGCCCCGGACCCGGCTCCTACAATGAGCAGTTCTTC.

The chain joins TRBV6-8 to TRBJ1-4; D may be TRBD1 (5 bases). This CDR3 comprises 14 residues. Trimming shortened V by 4 bases and J by 0 bases, and 6 bases separated the two germline ends. CDR1 is MNHGY, CDR2 SAAAGT, per germline. The CDR3 nucleotides read TGTGCCAGCAGTTCCAGGGCAACTAATGAAAAACTGTTTTTT. It translates to CASSSRATNEKLFF.